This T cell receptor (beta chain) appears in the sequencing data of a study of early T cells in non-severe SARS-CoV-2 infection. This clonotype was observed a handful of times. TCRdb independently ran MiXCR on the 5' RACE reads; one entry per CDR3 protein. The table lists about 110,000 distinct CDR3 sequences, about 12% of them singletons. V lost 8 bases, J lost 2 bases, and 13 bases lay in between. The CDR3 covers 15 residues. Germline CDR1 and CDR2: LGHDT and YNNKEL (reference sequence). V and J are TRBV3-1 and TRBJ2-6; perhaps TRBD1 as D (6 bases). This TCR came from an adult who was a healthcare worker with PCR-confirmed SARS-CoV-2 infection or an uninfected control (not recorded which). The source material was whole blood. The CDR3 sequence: CASWGTGTGANVLTF. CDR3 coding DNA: TGTGCCAGCTGGGGAACAGGGACTGGGGCCAACGTCCTGACTTTC.